This TCR beta chain is from a study of blood T cell repertoires in COVID-19. Generated by immunoSEQ multiplex PCR, the TCRdb table keeps only in-frame clones and is missing some. The table shows 200,000 to 300,000 clones, with 88% occurring only once. This CDR3 is built from 11 residues. Germline V gene data show CDR1 as SGHRS and CDR2 as YFSETQ. V was cut by 3 bases and J by 3 bases, with 4 bases left in between. The sequenced sample consisted of peripheral blood. The sequence came from a woman aged 40-49 years who had recovered from COVID-19. The rearrangement uses TRBV5-1 and TRBJ2-7; D remains unclear. CDR3 amino acids: CASSSGYEQYF. For the CDR3, the DNA is TGCGCCAGCAGCTCCGGCTACGAGCAGTACTTC.